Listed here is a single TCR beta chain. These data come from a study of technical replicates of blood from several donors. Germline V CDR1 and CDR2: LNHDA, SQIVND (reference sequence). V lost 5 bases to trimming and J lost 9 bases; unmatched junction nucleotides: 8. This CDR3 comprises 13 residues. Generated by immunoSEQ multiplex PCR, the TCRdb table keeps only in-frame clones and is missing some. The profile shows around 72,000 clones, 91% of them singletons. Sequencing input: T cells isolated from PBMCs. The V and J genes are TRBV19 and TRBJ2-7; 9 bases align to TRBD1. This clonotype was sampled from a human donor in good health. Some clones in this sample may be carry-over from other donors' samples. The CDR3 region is CASSFGQGMAQYF. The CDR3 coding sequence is TGTGCCAGTAGTTTCGGACAGGGGATGGCGCAGTACTTC.